Included here is one T cell receptor (beta chain) sequence, with context. The antigen remains unidentified. PCR was performed using 60 Vbeta and 13 Jbeta primers. Method: immunoSEQ multiplex PCR; TCRdb's copy keeps in-frame clones and lacks some. This table has 270,000 or so clones, around 90% appearing once. Germline CDR1 SEHNR, CDR2 FQNEAQ (reference sequence). The V end was cut by 4 bases, the J end by 6 bases, with 13 bases between. This CDR3 is built from 15 residues. This record comes from a study of cytomegalovirus exposure and HLA in healthy donors. Study at large: Prior work identified some 120 million unique TCR beta sequences in about 179 million T cells. Study-wide points: What was likely a sequencing artifact was a cluster of highly shared sequence variants.

The receptor was derived from a girl between 2 and 10 years old in good health and CMV-seronegative. This rearrangement joins TRBV7-9 to TRBJ1-6; D is possibly TRBD1 (6 bases). The sequencing input was PBMCs. The CDR3 DNA follows: TGTGCCAGCAGCTCAGGTCAGGGGACTAATTCACCCCTCCACTTT. Amino acids: CASSSGQGTNSPLHF.